Following are 20 T cell receptor beta chains from one sample sequenced in a study of Ad26.COV2.S vaccination and SARS-CoV-2 variants. The treatment was: some 20 received Ad26.COV2.S at low or high dose, single or two shots; 5 received placebo; per-sample allocation not given. The samples date from day 63 after the first vaccine or placebo injection. Clones were sequenced by immunoSEQ multiplex PCR, and TCRdb holds only the in-frame ones, with some missing. The data contain about half a million clones, roughly nine tenths of them singletons. This material consisted of peripheral blood, taken in a trial of Ad26.COV2.S vaccine versus placebo. Receptors originate from a person between 18 and 60 years old who received the Ad26.COV2.S COVID-19 vaccine or a placebo.

This chain connects TRBV6-5 to TRBJ2-5; D is undetermined. The CDR3 sequence is 14 residues long. Germline CDR1 is MNHEY and CDR2 is SVGAGI. V was shortened by 0 bases and J by 1 base, with 6 bases between the two germline ends. The CDR3 spells CASSYSKAQETQYF. Here the CDR3 DNA reads TGTGCCAGCAGTTACTCGAAGGCCCAAGAGACCCAGTACTTC.

This clone was seen only once. The V gene is TRBV18, the J gene TRBJ2-1, with unresolved D. Germline loops: CDR1 KGHSH, CDR2 LQKENI. V lost 7 bases, J lost 5 bases, and 12 bases lay in between. There are 13 residues in the CDR3. The CDR3 DNA is TGTGCCAGCTTTTCCAACACCGACAATGAGCAGTTCTTC. Its protein is CASFSNTDNEQFF.

The chain's CDR3 is CAWSSHRTATGNTIYF. The CDR3 region has the DNA TGTGCCTGGAGTTCCCACCGGACTGCGACTGGAAACACCATATATTTT. The J gene is TRBJ1-3, the V gene TRBV30; D is undetermined. The CDR3 loop spans 16 amino acids. Germline loops: CDR1 GTSNPN, CDR2 SVGIG (reference sequence). Trimming removed 2 bases at V and 2 bases at J, with 16 bases between.

CDR3 in amino acids: CASSYPTSGSNEQFF. CDR3 coding DNA: TGTGCCAGCAGTTACCCGACTAGCGGGAGCAATGAGCAGTTCTTC. The V call is TRBV6-5, the J call TRBJ2-1; the match to TRBD2 covers 12 bases. V lost 2 bases and J lost 6; bases outside the gene matches: 2. The CDR3 is made up of 15 amino acids. Per the germline V gene, CDR1 is MNHEY and CDR2 is SVGAGI.

The chain links TRBV5-1 to TRBJ1-2, with D perhaps TRBD1 (5 bases). CDR1 and CDR2 (germline): SGHRS, YFSETQ. The CDR3 has 14 amino acids. The V and J ends lost 2 bases and 2 bases respectively, with 10 bases between them. The DNA of the CDR3 is TGCGCCAGCAGCTTTGTAGGGACCAACTATGGCTACACCTTC. Residues: CASSFVGTNYGYTF.

V usage is TRBV2 and J usage is TRBJ2-7; D unresolved. Trimming stripped 2 bases from V and 6 bases from J, with 14 bases between. The V gene's germline CDR1 is SNHLY and CDR2 FYNNEI. The CDR3 is 14 residues long. CDR3 amino acids: CASSERRVPGEQYF. In DNA, the CDR3 is TGTGCCAGCAGTGAACGTCGGGTCCCGGGCGAGCAGTACTTC. Drawing the rest from reference TRBV2 and TRBJ2-7, the complete variable domain is EPEVTQTPSHQVTQMGQEVILRCVPISNHLYFYWYRQILGQKVEFLVSFYNNEISEKSEIFDDQFSVERPDGSNFTLKIRSTKLEDSAMYFCASSERRVPGEQYFGPGTRLTVT.

The V gene is TRBV10-3, the J gene TRBJ2-7; 9 bases map to TRBD1. There are 12 residues in the CDR3. V was clipped by 10 bases and J by 9 bases; unmatched bases: 10. Germline V CDR1 and CDR2: ENHRY, SYGVKD. CDR3 DNA sequence: TGTGCCACCGGGACAGGGAGTGATGGGCAGTACTTC. Its translation: CATGTGSDGQYF.

V is TRBV2 and J is TRBJ2-1; D gene uncertain. Germline CDR1 reads SNHLY; CDR2 reads FYNNEI. The CDR3 totals 14 residues. V was shortened by 8 bases and J by 12 bases, with 23 bases between the two germline ends. In DNA, the CDR3 is TGTGCCAGCCTAAAGACCGATCATCCTTCCCCGCAGTTCTTC. Protein: CASLKTDHPSPQFF. Full variable domain (outside the CDR3, taken from reference TRBV2 and TRBJ2-1): EPEVTQTPSHQVTQMGQEVILRCVPISNHLYFYWYRQILGQKVEFLVSFYNNEISEKSEIFDDQFSVERPDGSNFTLKIRSTKLEDSAMYFCASLKTDHPSPQFFGPGTRLTVL.

The gene calls are TRBV14 and TRBJ1-4; TRBD1 matches at 9 bases. The germline V gene encodes CDR1 SGHDN and CDR2 FVKESK. Trimming took 3 bases from V and 4 from J; bases not matched to a gene: 3. The CDR3 is 15 residues long. The CDR3 DNA reads TGTGCCAGCAGCCAGCCGGGACAGGGTAATGAAAAACTGTTTTTT. Its translation: CASSQPGQGNEKLFF.

About this clone itself: Other DNA sequences in the same sample also yield this CDR3. The chain is built from TRBV7-2 and TRBJ2-7; the D is unclear. CDR3 length: 13 residues. The V and J ends lost 0 bases and 4 bases respectively, with 7 bases between them. Per the germline V gene, CDR1 is SGHTA and CDR2 is FQGNSA. CDR3 amino acids: CASSLANPYEQYF. The CDR3, as DNA: TGTGCCAGCAGCTTAGCTAACCCGTACGAGCAGTACTTC.

This CDR3 reads CASRQDRPYGYTF. The CDR3 DNA is TGTGCCAGCAGACAGGACAGGCCCTATGGCTACACCTTC. The genes are TRBV12-3 or TRBV12-4 and TRBJ1-2; 7 bases fit TRBD1. V shed 6 bases, J shed 4 bases, and the junction held 5 bases outside the gene matches. The CDR3 extends over 13 amino acids.

The rearrangement links TRBV5-4 to TRBJ2-3; 8 bases agree with TRBD2. The V and J ends lost 1 base and 2 bases, in that order; junction bases with no gene match: 3. The CDR3 runs 15 residues. From germline, CDR1 is SGHNT and CDR2 YYREEE (reference sequence). The CDR3 loop is CASSLTSGNTDTQYF. In DNA form, the CDR3 reads TGTGCCAGCAGCTTGACTAGCGGCAACACAGATACGCAGTATTTT.

This clone is a singleton in its sample. The DNA for the CDR3 is TGTGCCAGCAGTGAACATCGTCTGACGACCTATAATTCACCCCTCCACTTT. Its translation: CASSEHRLTTYNSPLHF. The chain employs TRBV28 and TRBJ1-6; D unclear. Trimming took 5 bases from V and 2 from J, leaving 16 bases between them. CDR1 and CDR2 from the germline V gene are MDHEN and SYDVKM. There are 17 residues in the CDR3.

The rearrangement links TRBV28 to TRBJ2-5, with D possibly being TRBD2 (6 bases). Germline lookup yields CDR1 MDHEN and CDR2 SYDVKM. Trimming took off 8 bases at V and 2 bases at J, with 6 bases between the two ends. This CDR3 contains 11 residues. The CDR3 sequence is CASRGQETQYF. As DNA, the CDR3 is TGTGCCAGCCGGGGGCAAGAGACCCAGTACTTC.

The V gene is TRBV7-8, the J gene TRBJ1-1; 7 bases are shared with TRBD1. Per germline, CDR1 SGHVS and CDR2 FQNEAQ. The V segment lost 5 bases and the J segment 5 bases; nucleotides outside the gene matches: 11. This CDR3 is built from 15 residues. The CDR3 coding sequence is TGTGCCAGCAGCAAAGGACAGGAAAGGGCGACTGAAGCTTTCTTT. It yields the protein CASSKGQERATEAFF.

The chain's CDR3 is CATSRGKGVDYGYTF. The CDR3 coding sequence is TGTGCCACCAGCAGAGGGAAGGGGGTTGACTATGGCTACACCTTC. V gene TRBV15 combines with J gene TRBJ1-2; a possible D gene is TRBD1 (6 bases). The CDR3 has 15 residues. CDR1 LNHNV and CDR2 YYDKDF come from the germline V gene (reference sequence). V lost 1 base and J lost 3, with 12 bases in between.

The chain uses TRBV6-2 or TRBV6-3 and TRBJ2-1; perhaps TRBD1 as D (5 bases). The V gene's germline CDR1 is MNHEY and CDR2 SVGEGT. V was pared by 1 base and J by 9 bases, with 10 bases between. CDR3 length equals 13 residues. CDR3 in amino acids: CASSYYIQGEQFF. The CDR3 DNA reads TGTGCCAGCAGTTACTACATCCAGGGTGAGCAGTTCTTC.

This clone was found a few times. This chain links TRBV3-1 (or the pseudogene TRBV3-2) with TRBJ1-2; D is undetermined. Trimming left V 0 bases short and J 3 bases short, with 14 bases between. Germline V gene lookup returns CDR1 LGHDT and CDR2 YNNKEL (reference sequence). CDR3 length equals 16 residues. The CDR3 loop is CASSQDESFGHYGYTF. In DNA, the CDR3 is TGTGCCAGCAGCCAAGATGAATCTTTTGGCCACTATGGCTACACCTTC.

The genes are TRBV18 and TRBJ2-6; D not certain. The CDR3 is 17 residues long. V lost 1 base to trimming and J lost 0 bases, with 10 bases between them. Germline V gene lookup returns CDR1 KGHSH and CDR2 LQKENI. CDR3 bases: TGTGCCAGCTCACCACTGGGATGGGGCTCTGGGGCCAACGTCCTGACTTTC. It codes for CASSPLGWGSGANVLTF.

V and J are TRBV9 and TRBJ1-2; perhaps TRBD1 as D (6 bases). Germline values: CDR1 SGDLS, CDR2 YYNGEE. The CDR3 consists of 15 residues. Trimming left V 5 bases short and J 0 bases short, with 14 bases between. In DNA, the CDR3 is TGTGCCAGCAGTGGACAGCCACTTACTAACTATGGCTACACCTTC. Its translation is CASSGQPLTNYGYTF.